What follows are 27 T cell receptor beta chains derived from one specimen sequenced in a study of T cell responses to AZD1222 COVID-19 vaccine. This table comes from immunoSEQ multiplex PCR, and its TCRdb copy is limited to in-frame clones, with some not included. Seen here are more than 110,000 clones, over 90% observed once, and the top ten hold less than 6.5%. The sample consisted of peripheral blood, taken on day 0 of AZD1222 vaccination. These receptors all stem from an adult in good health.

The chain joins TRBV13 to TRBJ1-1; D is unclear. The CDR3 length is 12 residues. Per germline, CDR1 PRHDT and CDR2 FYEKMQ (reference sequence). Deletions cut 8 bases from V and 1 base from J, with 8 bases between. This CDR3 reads CASGGENTEAFF. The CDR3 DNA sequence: TGTGCCAGCGGTGGGGAGAACACTGAAGCTTTCTTT.

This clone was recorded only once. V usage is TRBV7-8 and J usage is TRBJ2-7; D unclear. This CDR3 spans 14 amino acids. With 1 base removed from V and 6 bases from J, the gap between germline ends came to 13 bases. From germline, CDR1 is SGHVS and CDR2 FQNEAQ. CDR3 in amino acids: CASSLESVMGEQYF. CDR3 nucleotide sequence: TGTGCCAGCAGCTTAGAGTCCGTAATGGGCGAGCAGTACTTC.

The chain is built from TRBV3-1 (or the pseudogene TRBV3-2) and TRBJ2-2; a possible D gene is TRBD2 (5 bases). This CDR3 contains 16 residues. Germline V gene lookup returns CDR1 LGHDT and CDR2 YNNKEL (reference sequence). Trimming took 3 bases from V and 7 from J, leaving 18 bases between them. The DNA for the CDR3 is TGTGCCAGCAGCCACCAAGAATTCGTGGGAGTCGGGGAGCTGTTTTTT. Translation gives CASSHQEFVGVGELFF.

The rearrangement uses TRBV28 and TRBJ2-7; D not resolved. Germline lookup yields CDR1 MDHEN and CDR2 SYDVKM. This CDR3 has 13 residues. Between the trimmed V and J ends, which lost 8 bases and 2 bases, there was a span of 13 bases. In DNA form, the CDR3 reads TGTGCCAGCTCTCCAGCCGGGCCCTACGAGCAGTACTTC. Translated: CASSPAGPYEQYF. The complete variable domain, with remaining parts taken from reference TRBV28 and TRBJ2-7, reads DVKVTQSSRYLVKRTGEKVFLECVQDMDHENMFWYRQDPGLGLRLIYFSYDVKMKEKGDIPEGYSVSREKKERFSLILESASTNQTSMYLCASSPAGPYEQYFGPGTRLTVT.

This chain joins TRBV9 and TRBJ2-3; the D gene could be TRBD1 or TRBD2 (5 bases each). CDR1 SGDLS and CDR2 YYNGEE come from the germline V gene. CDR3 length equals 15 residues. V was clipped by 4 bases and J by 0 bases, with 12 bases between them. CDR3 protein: CASSKGTASTDTQYF. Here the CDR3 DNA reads TGTGCCAGCAGCAAGGGGACGGCAAGCACAGATACGCAGTATTTT.

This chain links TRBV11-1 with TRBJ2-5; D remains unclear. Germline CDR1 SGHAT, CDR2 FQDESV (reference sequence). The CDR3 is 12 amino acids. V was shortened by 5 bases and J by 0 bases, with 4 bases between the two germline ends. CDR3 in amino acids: CASSRNQETQYF. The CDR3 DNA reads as TGTGCCAGCAGCCGGAACCAAGAGACCCAGTACTTC. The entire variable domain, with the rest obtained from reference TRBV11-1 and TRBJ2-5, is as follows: EAEVAQSPRYKITEKSQAVAFWCDPISGHATLYWYRQILGQGPELLVQFQDESVVDDSQLPKDRFSAERLKGVDSTLKIQPAELGDSAMYLCASSRNQETQYFGPGTRLLVL.

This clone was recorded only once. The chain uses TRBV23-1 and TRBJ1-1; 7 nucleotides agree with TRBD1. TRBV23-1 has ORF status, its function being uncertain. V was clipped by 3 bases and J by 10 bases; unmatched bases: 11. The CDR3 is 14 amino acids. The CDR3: CASSHKGAQGRAFF. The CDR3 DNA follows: TGCGCCAGCAGTCACAAGGGGGCGCAAGGTAGAGCTTTCTTT.

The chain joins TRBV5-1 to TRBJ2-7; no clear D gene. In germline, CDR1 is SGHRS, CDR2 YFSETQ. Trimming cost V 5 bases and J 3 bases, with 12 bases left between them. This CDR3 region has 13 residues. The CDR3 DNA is TGCGCCAGCAGGGGTGGATCGCACTACGAGCAGTACTTC. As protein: CASRGGSHYEQYF.

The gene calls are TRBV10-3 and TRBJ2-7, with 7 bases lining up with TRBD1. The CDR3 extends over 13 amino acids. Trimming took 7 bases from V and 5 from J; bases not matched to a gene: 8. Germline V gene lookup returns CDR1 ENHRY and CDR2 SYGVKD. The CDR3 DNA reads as TGTGCCATCACCCCGGGACAGCCCAACGAGCAGTACTTC. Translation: CAITPGQPNEQYF.

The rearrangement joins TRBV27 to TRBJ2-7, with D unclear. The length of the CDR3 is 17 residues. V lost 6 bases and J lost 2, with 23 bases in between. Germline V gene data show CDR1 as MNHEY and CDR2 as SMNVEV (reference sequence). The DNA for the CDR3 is TGTGCCAGCAGACACCTCAACCCAGCGAGTCCGACCTACGAGCAGTACTTC. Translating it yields CASRHLNPASPTYEQYF.

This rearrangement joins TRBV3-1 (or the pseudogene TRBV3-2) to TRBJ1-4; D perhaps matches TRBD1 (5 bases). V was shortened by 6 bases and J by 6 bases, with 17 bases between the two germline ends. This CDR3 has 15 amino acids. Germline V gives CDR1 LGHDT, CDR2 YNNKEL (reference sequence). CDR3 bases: TGTGCCAGCAGTCAGGGCCTGGAGAGGCATGAAAAACTGTTTTTT. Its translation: CASSQGLERHEKLFF.

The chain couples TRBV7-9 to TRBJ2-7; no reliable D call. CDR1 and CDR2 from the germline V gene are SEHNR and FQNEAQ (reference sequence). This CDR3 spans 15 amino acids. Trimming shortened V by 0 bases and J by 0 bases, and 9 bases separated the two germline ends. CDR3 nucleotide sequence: TGTGCCAGCAGCTTAGCAGTAAGGAGCTCCTACGAGCAGTACTTC. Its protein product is CASSLAVRSSYEQYF.

CDR3 amino acids: CASSLWTGGSHEQYF. The CDR3 region has the DNA TGCGCCAGCAGCCTATGGACAGGGGGATCCCACGAGCAGTACTTC. The chain joins TRBV5-1 to TRBJ2-7; 10 bases map to TRBD1. Germline lookup yields CDR1 SGHRS and CDR2 YFSETQ. Trimming took 4 bases from V and 5 from J; bases not matched to a gene: 9. This CDR3 contains 15 residues.

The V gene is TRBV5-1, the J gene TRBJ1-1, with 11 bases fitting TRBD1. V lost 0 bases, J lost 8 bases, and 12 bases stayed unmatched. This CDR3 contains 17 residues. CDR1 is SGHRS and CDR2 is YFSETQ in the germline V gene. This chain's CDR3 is CASSLVGQGAPRPEAFF. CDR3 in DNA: TGCGCCAGCAGCTTGGTTGGACAGGGGGCTCCCCGGCCCGAAGCTTTCTTT.

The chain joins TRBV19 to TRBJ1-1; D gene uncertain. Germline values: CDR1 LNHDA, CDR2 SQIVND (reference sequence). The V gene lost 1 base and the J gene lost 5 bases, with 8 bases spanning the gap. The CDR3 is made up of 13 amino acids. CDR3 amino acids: CASSIGEGTEAFF. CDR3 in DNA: TGTGCCAGTAGTATAGGAGAAGGGACTGAAGCTTTCTTT.

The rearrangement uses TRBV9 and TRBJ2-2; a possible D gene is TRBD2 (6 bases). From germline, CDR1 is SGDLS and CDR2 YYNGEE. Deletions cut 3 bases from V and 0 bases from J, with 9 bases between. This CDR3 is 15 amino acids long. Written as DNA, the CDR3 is TGTGCCAGCAGCGCGGGACTTACGAACACCGGGGAGCTGTTTTTT. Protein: CASSAGLTNTGELFF.

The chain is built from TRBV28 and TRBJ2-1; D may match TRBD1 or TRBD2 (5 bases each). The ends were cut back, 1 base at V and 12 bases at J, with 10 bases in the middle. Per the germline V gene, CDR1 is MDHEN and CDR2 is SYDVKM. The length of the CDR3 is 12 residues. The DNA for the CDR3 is TGTGCCAGCAGTTTATTGGGTGGGGGGCAGTTCTTC. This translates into CASSLLGGGQFF.

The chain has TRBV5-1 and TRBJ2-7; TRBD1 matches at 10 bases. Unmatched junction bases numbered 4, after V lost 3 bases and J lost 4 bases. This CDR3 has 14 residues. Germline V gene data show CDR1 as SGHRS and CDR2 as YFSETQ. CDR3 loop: CASSSGQGLYEQYF. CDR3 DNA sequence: TGCGCCAGCAGCTCGGGACAGGGGTTGTACGAGCAGTACTTC.

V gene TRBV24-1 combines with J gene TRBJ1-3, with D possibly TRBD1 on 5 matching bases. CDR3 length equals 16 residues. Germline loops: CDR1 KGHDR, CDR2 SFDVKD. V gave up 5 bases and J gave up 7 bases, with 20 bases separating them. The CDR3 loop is CATSAPRGVRFNTIYF. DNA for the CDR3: TGTGCCACCAGTGCCCCCCGGGGGGTGAGGTTCAACACCATATATTTT.

This chain's CDR3 is CASSWGQGAGNTIYF. CDR3 coding DNA: TGTGCCAGCAGTTGGGGCCAGGGGGCTGGAAACACCATATATTTT. The V and J genes are TRBV6-5 and TRBJ1-3; 7 nucleotides match TRBD1. J was trimmed by 2 bases and V by 4 bases; bases with no gene match: 5. Germline CDR1 reads MNHEY; CDR2 reads SVGAGI. The CDR3 sequence is 15 residues long.

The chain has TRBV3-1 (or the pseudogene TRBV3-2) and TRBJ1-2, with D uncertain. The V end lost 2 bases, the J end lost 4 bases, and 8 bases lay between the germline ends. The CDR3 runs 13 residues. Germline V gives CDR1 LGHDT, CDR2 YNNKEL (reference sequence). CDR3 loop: CASSQFESYGYTF. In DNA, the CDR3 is TGTGCCAGCAGCCAATTTGAGAGCTATGGCTACACCTTC.

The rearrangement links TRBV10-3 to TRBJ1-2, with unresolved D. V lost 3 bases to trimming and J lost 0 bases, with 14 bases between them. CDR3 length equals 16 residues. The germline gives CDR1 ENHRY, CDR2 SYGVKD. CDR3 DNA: TGTGCCATCAGTGATTCCCTAGGATCTACTAACTATGGCTACACCTTC. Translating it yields CAISDSLGSTNYGYTF.

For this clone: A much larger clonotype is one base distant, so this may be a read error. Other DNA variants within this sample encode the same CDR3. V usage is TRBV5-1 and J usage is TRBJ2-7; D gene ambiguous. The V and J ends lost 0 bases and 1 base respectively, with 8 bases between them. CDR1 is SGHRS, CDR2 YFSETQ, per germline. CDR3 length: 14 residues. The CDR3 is CASSLVGGSYEQYF. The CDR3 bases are TGCGCCAGCAGCTTGGTGGGCGGTTCCTACGAGCAGTACTTC.

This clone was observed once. The CDR3 spells CATSFGAKYEQYF. In nucleotides, the CDR3 is TGTGCCACCAGTTTTGGGGCAAAGTACGAGCAGTACTTC. The genes are TRBV24-1 and TRBJ2-7; TRBD1 might be the D (5 bases). Germline V CDR1 and CDR2: KGHDR, SFDVKD. This CDR3 spans 13 amino acids. V lost 6 bases, J lost 4 bases, and 12 bases lay in between.

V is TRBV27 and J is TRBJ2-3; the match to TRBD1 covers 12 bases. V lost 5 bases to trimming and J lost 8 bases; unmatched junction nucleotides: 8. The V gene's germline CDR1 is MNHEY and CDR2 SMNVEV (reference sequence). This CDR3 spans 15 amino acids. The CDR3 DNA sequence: TGTGCCAGCAGTACTACGGGACAGGGGGCGGGTACGCAGTATTTT. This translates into CASSTTGQGAGTQYF.

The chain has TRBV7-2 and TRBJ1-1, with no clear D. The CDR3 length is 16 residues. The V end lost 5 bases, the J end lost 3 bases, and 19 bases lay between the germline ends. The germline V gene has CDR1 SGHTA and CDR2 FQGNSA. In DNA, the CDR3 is TGTGCCAGCAGCCTACCGGTGCCAGTAGGAGACACTGAAGCTTTCTTT. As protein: CASSLPVPVGDTEAFF. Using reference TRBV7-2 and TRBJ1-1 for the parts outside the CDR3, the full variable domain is GAGVSQSPSNKVTEKGKDVELRCDPISGHTALYWYRQSLGQGLEFLIYFQGNSAPDKSGLPSDRFSAERTGGSVSTLTIQRTQQEDSAVYLCASSLPVPVGDTEAFFGQGTRLTVV.

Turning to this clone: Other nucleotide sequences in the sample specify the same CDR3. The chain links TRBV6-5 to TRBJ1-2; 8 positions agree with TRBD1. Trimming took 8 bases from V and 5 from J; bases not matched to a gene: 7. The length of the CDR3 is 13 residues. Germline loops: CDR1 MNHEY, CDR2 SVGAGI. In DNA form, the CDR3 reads TGTGCCAGCCGAAGGCAGGGGGCGTATGGCTACACCTTC. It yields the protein CASRRQGAYGYTF.